This T cell receptor (beta chain) is from a study of regulatory T cells in long-lasting Graves disease. The CDR3 sequence is 17 residues long. Germline V gene lookup returns CDR1 MNHEY and CDR2 SVGEGT. V lost 5 bases, J lost 8 bases, and 27 bases lay in between. Time point in this sample: newly diagnosed GD, antithyroid drugs for less than 3 months. Extracted RNA from PBMCs served as the source of the TCR library. Building of the TCR beta libraries involved iRepertoire HTBI primers and Arm-PCR of CDR3 regions. TCRdb passed the multiplex PCR reads through MiXCR, listing each CDR3 protein once. The sample lists 450,000 to 700,000 distinct CDR3 sequences, 13% occurring once. The same data also went into a second study, on T cells in Graves' hyperthyroidism and ophthalmopathy. That work adds: Hyperthyroidism was newly diagnosed in patients aged 18 to 65 (duration under 2 months). Not enrolled were patients with uncontrolled infection, other autoimmune disease, pregnancy or lactation.

This TCR derives from a man younger than 45 with Graves disease. V is TRBV6-2 or TRBV6-3 and J is TRBJ1-2; possibly TRBD1 for D (6 bases). This sample comprised peripheral blood mononuclear cells (PBMCs), obtained at new diagnosis, from a patient treated with antithyroid drugs. As DNA, the CDR3 is TGTGCCAGCAGTGAAGGTGCCGGACAGATCCCGGGGAGAGGCTACACCTTC. It is translated as CASSEGAGQIPGRGYTF.